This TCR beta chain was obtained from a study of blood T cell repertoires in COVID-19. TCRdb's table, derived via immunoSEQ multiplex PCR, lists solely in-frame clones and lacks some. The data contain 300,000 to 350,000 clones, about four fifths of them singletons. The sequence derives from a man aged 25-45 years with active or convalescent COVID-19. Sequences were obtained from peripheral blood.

CDR3 nucleotide sequence: TGCACCAGCAGCCGGCCAGGGGCAGATACGCAGTATTTT. It translates to CTSSRPGADTQYF. This chain links TRBV1 with TRBJ2-3; no check of the table's D call, TRBD1, against the DNA was made. TRBV1 is tagged as a pseudogene. This CDR3 region has 13 residues.